The 8 T cell receptor beta chains in this list originate from one sample, sequenced in a study of immune evolution from preneoplasia to lung adenocarcinoma. The data were produced by immunoSEQ multiplex PCR, yet TCRdb's version contains in-frame clones alone and is incomplete. The sample gives roughly 2,800 clones, roughly nine tenths of which show up once; around 3.7% is in the top ten. Sequenced: FFPE adjacent normal lung tissue. Source of these receptors: a person between 70 and 80 years old with lung adenocarcinoma.

This clone is a singleton in its sample. This chain joins TRBV5-4 and TRBJ2-5, with 15 bases that match TRBD2. V gave up 4 bases and J gave up 4 bases; unmatched junction bases: 11. The length of the CDR3 is 18 residues. Germline V gene lookup returns CDR1 SGHNT and CDR2 YYREEE (reference sequence). Here the CDR3 DNA reads TGTGCCAGCAGCCGATCCGGGACTAGCGGGAGGACAGGAGAGACCCAGTACTTC. This encodes CASSRSGTSGRTGETQYF.

The chain carries TRBV25-1 and TRBJ1-1, with 10 bases matching TRBD1. Trimming removed 4 bases from V and 12 bases from J; junction bases left unmatched: 14. Germline CDR1 MGHDK, CDR2 SYGVNS. The CDR3 loop spans 15 amino acids. CDR3 bases: TGTGCCAGCAGTGCAAACACCGGGACAGGGGTTGGTTCTTTCTTT. Its translation is CASSANTGTGVGSFF.

The CDR3 loop reads CASTPGESYEQYF. As DNA, the CDR3 is TGTGCCAGCACCCCCGGGGAGTCCTACGAGCAGTACTTC. The rearrangement joins TRBV7-2 to TRBJ2-7; possibly TRBD2 for D (5 bases). This CDR3 spans 13 amino acids. Germline V lookup: CDR1 SGHTA, CDR2 FQGNSA. Trimming cost V 7 bases and J 1 base, with 11 bases left between them.

The chain couples TRBV11-2 to TRBJ2-7, with D perhaps matching TRBD1 (6 bases). V lost 4 bases, J lost 2 bases, and 12 bases lay in between. Per germline, CDR1 SGHAT and CDR2 FQNNGV. CDR3 length equals 14 residues. CDR3 in amino acids: CASSSAGTTYEQYF. The CDR3 coding sequence is TGTGCCAGCAGCTCCGCCGGGACAACCTACGAGCAGTACTTC.

This clone has just a few counts. Compared with germline, one end of the junction differs, possibly owing to a read error. The chain uses TRBV30 and TRBJ1-1, with 9 bases lining up with TRBD1. CDR3 length: 19 residues. Germline-derived CDR1 and CDR2 are GTSNPN and SVGIG (reference sequence). In nucleotides, the CDR3 is TGTGCCTGGTTTTACCGGGACAGGGACGGGAAGACGGAGAACACTGAAGCTTCCTTT. Protein product: CAWFYRDRDGKTENTEASF.

CDR3 region: CASSLAADGYGYTF. As DNA, the CDR3 is TGTGCCAGCAGTTTAGCGGCCGACGGCTATGGCTACACCTTC. The chain is built from TRBV28 and TRBJ1-2; no clear D gene. The ends were cut back, 2 bases at V and 4 bases at J, with 11 bases in the middle. CDR3 size: 14 residues. Germline V CDR1 and CDR2: MDHEN, SYDVKM.

This sequence joins TRBV28 and TRBJ1-4, with D unresolved. Germline CDR1 is MDHEN and CDR2 is SYDVKM. Trimming stripped 7 bases from V and 3 bases from J, with 12 bases between. The CDR3 runs 14 residues. The CDR3 here is CASTAPVANEKLFF. CDR3 DNA: TGTGCCAGCACCGCCCCGGTGGCTAATGAAAAACTGTTTTTT.

The chain joins TRBV29-1 to TRBJ1-2; tentative D call: TRBD1 (5 bases). The length of the CDR3 is 17 residues. Germline values: CDR1 SQVTM, CDR2 ANQGSEA. V was pared by 5 bases and J by 3 bases, with 25 bases between. The CDR3 DNA follows: TGCAGCGTTCCCCAAGTGGAAGGGGAGGGGATTGACTATGGCTACACCTTC. It yields the protein CSVPQVEGEGIDYGYTF. The whole variable domain, filled in from reference TRBV29-1 and TRBJ1-2, reads SAVISQKPSRDICQRGTSLTIQCQVDSQVTMMFWYRQQPGQSLTLIATANQGSEATYESGFVIDKFPISRPNLTFSTLTVSNMSPEDSSIYLCSVPQVEGEGIDYGYTFGSGTRLTVV.